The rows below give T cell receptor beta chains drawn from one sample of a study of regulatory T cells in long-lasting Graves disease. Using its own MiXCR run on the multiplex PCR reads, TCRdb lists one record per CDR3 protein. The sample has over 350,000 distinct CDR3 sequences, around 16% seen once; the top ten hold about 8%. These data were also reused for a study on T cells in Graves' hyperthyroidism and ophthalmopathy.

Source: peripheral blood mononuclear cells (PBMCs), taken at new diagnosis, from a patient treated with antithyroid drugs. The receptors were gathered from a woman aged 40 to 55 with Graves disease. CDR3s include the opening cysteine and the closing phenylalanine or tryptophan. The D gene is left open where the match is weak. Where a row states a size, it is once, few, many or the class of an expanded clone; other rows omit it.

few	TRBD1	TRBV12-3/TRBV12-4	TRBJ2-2	CAGSRDSLNTGELFF	TGTGCCGGCAGTAGGGACAGTCTGAACACCGGGGAGCTGTTTTTT
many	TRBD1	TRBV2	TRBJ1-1	CASISDRVAAEAFF	TGTGCCAGCATATCAGACAGGGTGGCCGCTGAAGCTTTCTTT
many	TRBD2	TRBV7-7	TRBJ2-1	CASSLEGAGGNEQFF	TGTGCTAGCAGCTTAGAAGGGGCGGGAGGCAATGAGCAGTTCTTC
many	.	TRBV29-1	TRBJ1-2	CSVDYDRRDYGYTF	TGCAGCGTTGATTACGACCGGAGGGACTATGGCTACACCTTC
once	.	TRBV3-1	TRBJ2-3	CASSQDNRGPGADTQYF	TGTGCCAGCAGCCAAGATAACCGGGGGCCGGGCGCAGATACGCAGTATTTT
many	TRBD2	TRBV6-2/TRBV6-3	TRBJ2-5	CASSYLRTSGAQETQYF	TGTGCCAGCAGTTATCTGAGGACTAGCGGGGCACAAGAGACCCAGTACTTC
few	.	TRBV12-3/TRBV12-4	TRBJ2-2	CASIPGPAPGELFF	TGTGCCAGCATCCCGGGACCAGCGCCCGGGGAGCTGTTTTTT
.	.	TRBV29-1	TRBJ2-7	CSVNGGAGVEQYF	TGCAGCGTGAACGGTGGGGCCGGGGTCGAGCAGTACTTC
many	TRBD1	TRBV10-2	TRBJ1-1	CASSEDRGRTEAFF	TGCGCCAGCAGTGAAGACAGGGGGCGCACTGAAGCTTTCTTT
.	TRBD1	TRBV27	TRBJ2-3	CASSSRTGMASTDTQYF	TGTGCCAGCAGTTCCCGGACAGGAATGGCTAGCACAGATACGCAGTATTTT
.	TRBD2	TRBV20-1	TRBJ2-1	CSARDTGLAGGYNEQFF	TGCAGTGCTAGAGATACTGGACTAGCGGGAGGCTACAATGAGCAGTTCTTC
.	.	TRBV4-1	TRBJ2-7	CASSQIGLSYEQCF	TGCGCCAGCAGCCAAATAGGACTCTCCTACGAGCAGTGCTTC
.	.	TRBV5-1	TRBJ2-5	CASSLSGDETQYF	TGCGCCAGCTCCTTGTCCGGGGATGAGACCCAGTACTTC
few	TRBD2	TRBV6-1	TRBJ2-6	CASPGGGDNRIGANVLTF	TGTGCCAGTCCGGGGGGGGGAGACAATCGTATAGGGGCCAACGTCCTGACTTTC
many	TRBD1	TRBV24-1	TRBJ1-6	CATTIPGTGGPLHF	TGTGCCACCACAATCCCGGGGACAGGGGGACCCCTCCACTTT
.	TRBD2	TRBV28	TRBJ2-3	CASTSGRVTDTQYF	TGTGCCAGCACTAGCGGGAGGGTCACAGATACGCAGTATTTT
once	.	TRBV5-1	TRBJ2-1	CASSPAGAVGTNEQFF	TGCGCCAGCAGCCCGGCCGGAGCGGTAGGGACGAATGAGCAGTTCTTC
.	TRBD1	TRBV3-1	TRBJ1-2	CASSPDRGNYGYTF	TGTGCCAGCAGCCCCGACAGGGGCAACTATGGCTACACCTTC
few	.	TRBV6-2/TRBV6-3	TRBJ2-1	CATSGTTGYNEQFF	TGTGCCACCTCCGGGACGACCGGCTACAATGAGCAGTTCTTC
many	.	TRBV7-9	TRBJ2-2	CASSLDGTYTGELFF	TGTGCCAGCAGCTTAGACGGGACTTACACCGGGGAGCTGTTTTTT
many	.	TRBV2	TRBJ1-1	CASSERQDNTEAFF	TGTGCCAGCAGTGAGCGACAGGACAACACTGAAGCTTTCTTT
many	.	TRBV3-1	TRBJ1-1	CASSRQENTEAFF	TGTGCCAGCAGCCGACAGGAGAACACTGAAGCTTTCTTT
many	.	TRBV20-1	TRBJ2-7	CSARVPGEDYEQYF	TGCAGTGCTAGAGTCCCAGGGGAGGACTACGAGCAGTACTTC
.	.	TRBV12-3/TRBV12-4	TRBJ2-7	CASSFEDYQDYEQYF	TGTGCCAGCAGTTTCGAGGACTACCAAGATTACGAGCAGTACTTC
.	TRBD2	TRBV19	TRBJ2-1	CASSQLAGVDEQFF	TGTGCCAGTAGCCAACTAGCGGGAGTTGATGAGCAGTTCTTC
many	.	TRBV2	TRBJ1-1	CASSVTMFAEAFF	TGTGCCAGCAGTGTGACAATGTTTGCCGAAGCTTTCTTT
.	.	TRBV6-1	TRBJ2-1	CASRDLMDNEQFF	TGTGCCAGCAGGGACCTGATGGACAATGAGCAGTTCTTC
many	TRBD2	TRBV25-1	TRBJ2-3	CASSETSGIYTDTQYF	TGTGCCAGCAGTGAAACTAGCGGGATCTACACAGATACGCAGTATTTT
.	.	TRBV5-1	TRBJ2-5	CASSFYICSTRDRDYQETQYF	.
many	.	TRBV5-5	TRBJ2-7	CASSRDAGSYEQYF	TGTGCCAGCAGCCGTGACGCAGGGAGCTACGAGCAGTACTTC
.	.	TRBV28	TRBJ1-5	CASTGHSNQPQHF	TGTGCCAGCACTGGGCATAGCAATCAGCCCCAGCATTTT
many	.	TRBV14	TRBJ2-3	CASSPRETDTQYF	TGTGCCAGCAGCCCCAGGGAGACAGATACGCAGTATTTT
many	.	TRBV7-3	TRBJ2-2	CASRPRRNTGELFF	TGTGCCAGCAGACCGAGGAGGAACACCGGGGAGCTGTTTTTT
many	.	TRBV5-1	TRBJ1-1	CASRRGTNTEAFF	TGCGCCAGCAGGCGGGGTACGAACACTGAAGCTTTCTTT
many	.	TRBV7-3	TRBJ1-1	CASSLKGPMNTEAFF	TGTGCCAGCAGCTTGAAAGGGCCCATGAACACTGAAGCTTTCTTT
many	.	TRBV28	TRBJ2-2	CASSPSLGTGELFF	TGTGCCAGCAGTCCGTCTCTGGGCACCGGGGAGCTGTTTTTT
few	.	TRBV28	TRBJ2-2	CASIRRSTGELFF	TGTGCCAGCATTCGGCGCAGCACCGGGGAGCTGTTTTTT
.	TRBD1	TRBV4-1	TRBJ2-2	CASSQPGTVSGELFF	TGCGCCAGCAGCCAGCCAGGGACAGTTTCAGGGGAGCTGTTTTTT
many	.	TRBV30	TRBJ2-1	CAWSVGRGIDEQFF	TGTGCCTGGAGTGTAGGGCGAGGGATCGATGAGCAGTTCTTC
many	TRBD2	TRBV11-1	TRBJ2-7	CASSLFPGRAYEQYF	TGTGCCAGCAGCTTATTCCCCGGGAGGGCCTACGAGCAGTACTTC
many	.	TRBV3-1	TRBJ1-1	CASSRGSMNTEAFF	TGTGCCAGCAGCCGCGGCTCAATGAACACTGAAGCTTTCTTT
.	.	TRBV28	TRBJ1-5	CASSPRVQPQHF	TGTGCCAGCAGCCCTAGGGTTCAGCCCCAGCATTTT
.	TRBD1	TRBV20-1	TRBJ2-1	CGATGTGTYNEQFF	TGCGGTGCTACCGGGACAGGAACCTACAATGAGCAGTTCTTC
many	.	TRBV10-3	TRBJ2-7	CAISQTMGNEQYF	TGTGCCATATCCCAGACAATGGGAAACGAGCAGTACTTC
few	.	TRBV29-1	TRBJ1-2	CSVGLNYGYTF	TGCAGCGTAGGGCTAAACTATGGCTACACCTTC
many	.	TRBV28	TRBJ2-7	CASSYGDNSYEQYF	TGTGCCAGCAGTTACGGGGATAACTCCTACGAGCAGTACTTC
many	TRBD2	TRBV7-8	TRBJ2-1	CASSLTTSGRIDEQFF	TGTGCCAGCAGCTTGACGACTAGCGGGAGGATAGATGAGCAGTTCTTC
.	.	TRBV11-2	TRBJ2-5	CASSPGLEETRYF	TGTGCCAGCAGCCCTGGACTTGAAGAGACCCGGTACTTC
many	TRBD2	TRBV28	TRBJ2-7	CASSSLAGAYEQYF	TGTGCCAGCAGCTCTCTAGCGGGAGCCTACGAGCAGTACTTC
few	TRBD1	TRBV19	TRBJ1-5	CASSSRRDRVTLNQPQHF	TGTGCCAGTAGTAGTAGGAGGGACAGGGTGACCCTCAATCAGCCCCAGCATTTT
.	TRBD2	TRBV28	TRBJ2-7	CASSTSGGISYEQYF	TGTGCCAGCAGCACTAGCGGGGGCATCTCCTACGAGCAGTACTTC
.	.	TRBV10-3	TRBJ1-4	CAISEDGAGEKLFF	TGTGCCATCAGTGAGGACGGGGCTGGTGAAAAACTGTTTTTT
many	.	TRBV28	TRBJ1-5	CASKGGAGYQPQHF	TGTGCCAGCAAGGGGGGTGCGGGGTACCAGCCCCAGCATTTT